Following are 10 T cell receptor gamma chains from one sample sequenced in a study of gamma-delta T cells after stem cell transplantation. TCRdb redid clone calling on the RT-PCR reads using CATT. The table shows around 2,100 gamma-chain clones, with about 6.9% occurring only once. The sample comprised gamma-delta T cells. These receptors came from a human donor. It is not recorded whose cells these are; they may come from a transplant donor.

This clone was detected only a few times. The protein held in TCRdb is that of a much larger clone and does not match this DNA's translation at residue 8, likely because of a read error; the protein shown is translated from the DNA. The J segment was not called; the V segment is TRGV9. The CDR3 runs 11 residues. Germline lookup yields CDR1 GITISATS and CDR2 ISYDGTV (reference sequence). The CDR3 DNA is TGTGCCTTGTGGGAGGAATATAACAAACTCTTT. This codes for CALWEEYNKLF.

This clone has at least ten counts. TCRdb pairs this DNA with a much larger clone's protein that differs at residue 12, likely a read error; the protein shown was translated from the DNA. This chain joins TRGV9 and TRGJ1 or TRGJ2. Germline CDR1 and CDR2: GITISATS and ISYDGTV (reference sequence). This CDR3 comprises 15 residues. The CDR3 sequence: CALWEVGGRYYNKLF. The DNA of the CDR3 is TGTGCCTTGTGGGAGGTGGGGGGTAGGTATTATAATAAACTCTTT.

This clone turned up a few times. Other nucleotide sequences in the sample specify the same CDR3. CDR3 coding DNA: TGTGCCTTGTGGGAGCATGAGTATTATAAGAAACTCTTT. Amino acids: CALWEHEYYKKLF. The chain carries TRGV9 and TRGJ1 or TRGJ2. TCRdb records no J gene; here it was assigned by comparing the DNA to germline. V lost 3 bases to trimming and J lost 4 bases; unmatched junction nucleotides: 6. This CDR3 comprises 13 residues. Germline-derived CDR1 and CDR2 are GITISATS and ISYDGTV (reference sequence).

This clone was detected only a few times. For this DNA, TCRdb reports the protein of a much larger clone, which diverges at residue 12, most likely from a read error; the protein presented here is translated directly from the DNA. The CDR3 protein is CALWERELGKKVKVF. CDR3 coding DNA: TGTGCCTTGTGGGAGCGAGAGTTGGGCAAAAAAGTCAAGGTATTT. The chain links TRGV9 to TRGJP. Assignment of the J gene here rests on matching the DNA to germline, because TCRdb gives none. There are 15 residues in the CDR3. Germline-derived CDR1 and CDR2 are GITISATS and ISYDGTV (reference sequence).

With regard to this clone: A read error likely explains why the TCRdb protein, taken from a much larger clone, differs from this DNA's translation at residue 3; the protein shown is translated from the DNA. V is TRGV9 and J is TRGJP. TCRdb leaves out the J gene; it was filled in here by matching the DNA to germline. Germline V gives CDR1 GITISATS, CDR2 ISYDGTV (reference sequence). CDR3 size: 17 residues. The CDR3 sequence is CAVWEVVRELGKKIKVF. The CDR3 nucleotides are TGTGCCGTGTGGGAGGTGGTAAGGGAGTTGGGCAAAAAAATCAAGGTATTT.

By share, this clone ranks as medium-sized. This is likely an artifact of a read error, given a far larger clone one base away. This CDR3 is also generated by other DNA sequences in the sample. The V gene is TRGV8, the J gene TRGJ1 or TRGJ2. The J gene is not listed in TCRdb, so it was assigned here from a DNA match to germline. This CDR3 comprises 13 residues. CDR1 is VENAVY and CDR2 is YDSYNSRV in the germline V gene. V dropped 4 bases and J dropped 10; count of bases not matched to a gene: 13. This CDR3 is CATWERYLGKKLF. The CDR3 coding sequence is TGTGCCACCTGGGAGAGATATCTGGGAAAGAAACTCTTT.

As to this clone: The protein in TCRdb stems from a much larger clone and differs at residue 10 from this DNA's translation, likely a read error; here the protein is translated from the DNA. The V gene went uncalled, while the J gene is TRGJP. The CDR3 covers 14 residues. The CDR3, as DNA: TGTGCCTTGTGGCAAGAGTTGGGCAAACAAATCAAGGTATTT. This translates into CALWQELGKQIKVF.

This clone has at least ten counts. Additional DNA sequences in this sample encode the identical CDR3. The rearrangement uses TRGV9 and TRGJ1 or TRGJ2. No J gene was available from TCRdb, and it was assigned here by a germline match of the DNA. Trimming removed 9 bases from V and 7 bases from J; junction bases left unmatched: 9. The CDR3 runs to 11 residues. Germline V gene sequence: CDR1 GITISATS, CDR2 ISYDGTV (reference sequence). CDR3 residues: CALGYKYKKLF. The CDR3 bases are TGTGCCTTGGGTTATAAATATAAGAAACTCTTT.

Only a few counts were recorded for this clone. A read error is the likely source, as a far larger clone sits one nucleotide away. At the DNA level, this CDR3 is encoded by other sequences in the same sample as well. The genes are TRGV9 and TRGJ1 or TRGJ2. There are 14 residues in the CDR3. Germline V gene data show CDR1 as GITISATS and CDR2 as ISYDGTV (reference sequence). CDR3 residues: CALWDQKHYYKKLF. The CDR3 DNA reads TGTGCATTGTGGGATCAAAAACATTATTATAAGAAACTCTTT.

Turning to this clone: The protein that TCRdb holds for this DNA derives from a much larger clone and differs from the translated DNA at residue 11, which likely indicates a read error; the protein shown here is translated from the DNA. The chain combines TRGV9 with TRGJ1 or TRGJ2. Germline V gives CDR1 GITISATS, CDR2 ISYDGTV (reference sequence). The CDR3 contains 14 residues. CDR3: CALWDQKHYYRKLF. The CDR3 DNA follows: TGTGCCTTGTGGGATCAAAAACATTATTATAGGAAACTCTTT.